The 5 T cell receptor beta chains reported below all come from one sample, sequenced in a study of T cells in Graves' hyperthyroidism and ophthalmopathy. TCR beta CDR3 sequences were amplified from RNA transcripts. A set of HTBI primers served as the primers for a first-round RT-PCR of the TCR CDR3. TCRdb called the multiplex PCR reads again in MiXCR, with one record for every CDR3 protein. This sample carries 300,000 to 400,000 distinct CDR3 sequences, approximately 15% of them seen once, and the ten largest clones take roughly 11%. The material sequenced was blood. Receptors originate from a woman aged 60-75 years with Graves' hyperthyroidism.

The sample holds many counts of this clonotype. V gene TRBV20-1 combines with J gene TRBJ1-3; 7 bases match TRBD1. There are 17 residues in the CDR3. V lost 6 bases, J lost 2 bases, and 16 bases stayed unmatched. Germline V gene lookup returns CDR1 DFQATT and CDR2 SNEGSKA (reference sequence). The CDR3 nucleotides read TGCAGTGCCCCAAGCCCCTTGGGGAGGGGGCCTGGAAACACCATATATTTT. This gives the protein CSAPSPLGRGPGNTIYF.

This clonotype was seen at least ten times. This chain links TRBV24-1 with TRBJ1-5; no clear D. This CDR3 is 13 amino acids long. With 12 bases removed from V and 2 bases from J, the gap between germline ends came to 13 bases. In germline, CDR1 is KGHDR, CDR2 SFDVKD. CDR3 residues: CAAERFGNQPQHF. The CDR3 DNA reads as TGTGCCGCCGAGCGGTTCGGCAATCAGCCCCAGCATTTT.

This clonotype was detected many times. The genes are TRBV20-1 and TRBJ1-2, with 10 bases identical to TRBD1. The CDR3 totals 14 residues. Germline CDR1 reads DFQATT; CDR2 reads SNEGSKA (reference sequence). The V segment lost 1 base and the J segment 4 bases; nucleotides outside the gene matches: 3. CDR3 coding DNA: TGCAGTGCTAGAGGGGACAGGGGTATCTATGGCTACACCTTC. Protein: CSARGDRGIYGYTF.

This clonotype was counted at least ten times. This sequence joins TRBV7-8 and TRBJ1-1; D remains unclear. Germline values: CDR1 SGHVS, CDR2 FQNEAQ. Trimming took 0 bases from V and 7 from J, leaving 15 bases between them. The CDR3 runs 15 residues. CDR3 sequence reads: CASSLALSGISEAFF. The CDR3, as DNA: TGTGCCAGCAGCTTAGCGCTATCAGGTATCAGTGAAGCTTTCTTT.

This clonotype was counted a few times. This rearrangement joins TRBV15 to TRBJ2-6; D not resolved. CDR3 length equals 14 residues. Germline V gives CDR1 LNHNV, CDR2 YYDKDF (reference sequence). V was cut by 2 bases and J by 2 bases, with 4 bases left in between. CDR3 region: CATSRSPGANVLTF. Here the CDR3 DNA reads TGTGCCACCAGCAGAAGCCCTGGGGCCAACGTCCTGACTTTC. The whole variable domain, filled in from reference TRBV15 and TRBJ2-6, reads DAMVIQNPRYQVTQFGKPVTLSCSQTLNHNVMYWYQQKSSQAPKLLFHYYDKDFNNEADTPDNFQSRRPNTSFCFLDIRSPGLGDTAMYLCATSRSPGANVLTFGAGSRLTVL.